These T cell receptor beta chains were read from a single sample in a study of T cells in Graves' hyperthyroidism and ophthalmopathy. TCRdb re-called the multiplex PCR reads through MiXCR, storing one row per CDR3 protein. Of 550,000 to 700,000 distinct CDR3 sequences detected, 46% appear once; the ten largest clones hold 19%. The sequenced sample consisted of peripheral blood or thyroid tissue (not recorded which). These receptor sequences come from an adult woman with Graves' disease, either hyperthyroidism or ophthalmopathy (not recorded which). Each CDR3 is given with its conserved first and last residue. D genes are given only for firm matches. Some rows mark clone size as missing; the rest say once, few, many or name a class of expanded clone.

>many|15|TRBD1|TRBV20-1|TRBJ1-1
CSASTSNRGNTEAFF
TGCAGTGCTAGTACCTCAAACAGGGGAAACACTGAAGCTTTCTTT
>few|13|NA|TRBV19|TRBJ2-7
CASSSDWSYEQYF
TGTGCCAGCAGCTCGGACTGGTCCTACGAGCAGTACTTC
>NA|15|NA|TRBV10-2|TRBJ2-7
CASSSLRGGTYEQYF
TGTGCCAGCAGTTCCCTACGGGGAGGAACCTACGAGCAGTACTTC
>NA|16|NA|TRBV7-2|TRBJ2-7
CASSLFAGPSSYEQYF
TGTGCCAGCAGCTTATTTGCGGGACCAAGCTCCTACGAGCAGTACTTC
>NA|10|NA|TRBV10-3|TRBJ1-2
CAISDEGSTF
TGTGCCATCAGTGATGAGGGCTCCACCTTC
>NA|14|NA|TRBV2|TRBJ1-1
CASQPGAANTEAFF
TGTGCCAGCCAGCCCGGGGCAGCGAACACTGAAGCTTTCTTT
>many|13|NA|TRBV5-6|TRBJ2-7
CASSFARYYEQYF
TGTGCCAGCAGCTTCGCCAGGTACTACGAGCAGTACTTC
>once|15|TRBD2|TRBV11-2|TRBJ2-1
CASSERGTTYNEQFF
TGTGCCAGCAGCGAGCGGGGTACGACCTACAATGAGCAGTTCTTC
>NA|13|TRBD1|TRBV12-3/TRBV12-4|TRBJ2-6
CASSPTGGRTEAF
TGTGCCAGCAGCCCGACAGGGGGGAGGACTGAAGCTTTC
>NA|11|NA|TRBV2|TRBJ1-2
CASGEEEGYTF
TGTGCCAGCGGTGAGGAGGAGGGATACACCTTC
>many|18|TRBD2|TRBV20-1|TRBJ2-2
CSARDNRLAGEVTGELFF
TGCAGTGCTAGAGATAATCGACTAGCGGGAGAGGTAACCGGGGAGCTGTTTTTT
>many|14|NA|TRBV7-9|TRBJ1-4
CASSFPDEEEKLFF
TGTGCCAGCAGCTTTCCGGATGAAGAGGAAAAACTGTTTTTT